A selection of T cell receptor beta chains follows, all from one sample in a study of spatial heterogeneity in lung cancer. TCRdb re-derived calls from the 5' RACE reads in MiXCR, one entry per CDR3 protein. The sample yields roughly 17,000 distinct CDR3 sequences, roughly 10% seen once. Sequenced here: PBMCs, sampled at follow-up. The receptor source for this set is a female donor with early-stage non-small cell lung cancer. Both conserved end residues are part of each CDR3. The D gene is left open where the match is weak. Size tells how often a clone was seen (once, few, many) or the class of an expanded clone, and some rows leave it out.

v_gene: TRBV29-1; len: 20; j_gene: TRBJ2-3; d_gene: TRBD2; abundance: many; CDR3aa: CSVRGTAGNKGLKSTDTQYF; CDR3nt: TGCAGCGTAAGAGGGACTGCTGGGAATAAGGGACTAAAAAGCACAGATACGCAGTATTTT
v_gene: TRBV19; len: 15; j_gene: TRBJ2-2; d_gene: TRBD1; abundance: many; CDR3aa: CASMGTEVFTGELFF; CDR3nt: TGTGCCAGTATGGGGACAGAAGTTTTCACCGGGGAGCTGTTTTTT
v_gene: TRBV7-2; len: 13; j_gene: TRBJ1-2; d_gene: TRBD1; abundance: many; CDR3aa: CASSPDRDRGYTF; CDR3nt: TGTGCCAGCAGCCCAGACAGGGATCGTGGCTACACCTTC
v_gene: TRBV7-9; len: 13; j_gene: TRBJ2-7; d_gene: -; abundance: many; CDR3aa: CASSLIGAGPQYF; CDR3nt: TGTGCCAGCAGCTTAATCGGGGCCGGGCCGCAGTACTTC
v_gene: TRBV6-6; len: 14; j_gene: TRBJ1-5; d_gene: TRBD1; abundance: few; CDR3aa: CASSHGQAGQPQHF; CDR3nt: TGTGCCAGCAGTCACGGACAGGCCGGTCAGCCCCAGCATTTT
v_gene: TRBV2; len: 17; j_gene: TRBJ2-1; d_gene: TRBD2; abundance: -; CDR3aa: CASSEALGLGGANEQFF; CDR3nt: TGTGCCAGCAGTGAAGCTCTGGGACTAGGGGGGGCCAATGAGCAGTTCTTC
v_gene: TRBV2; len: 12; j_gene: TRBJ1-4; d_gene: -; abundance: many; CDR3aa: CASSVLTEKLFF; CDR3nt: TGTGCCAGCAGCGTCTTAACAGAAAAACTGTTTTTT
v_gene: TRBV18; len: 17; j_gene: TRBJ2-1; d_gene: -; abundance: many; CDR3aa: CASSPHGGTGAYNEQFF; CDR3nt: TGTGCCAGCTCACCGCACGGCGGGACTGGTGCCTACAATGAGCAGTTCTTC
v_gene: TRBV12-3/TRBV12-4; len: 13; j_gene: TRBJ1-4; d_gene: -; abundance: few; CDR3aa: CASSPSWGEKLFF; CDR3nt: TGTGCCAGCAGTCCTAGCTGGGGAGAAAAACTGTTTTTT
v_gene: TRBV19; len: 14; j_gene: TRBJ1-1; d_gene: TRBD1; abundance: -; CDR3aa: CASSTGQGWPEAFF; CDR3nt: TGTGCCAGTAGTACGGGACAGGGCTGGCCTGAAGCTTTCTTT
v_gene: TRBV7-9; len: 11; j_gene: TRBJ2-5; d_gene: -; abundance: -; CDR3aa: CASSLVGTQYF; CDR3nt: TGTGCCAGCAGCCTAGTGGGGACCCAGTACTTC
v_gene: TRBV27; len: 13; j_gene: TRBJ2-7; d_gene: -; abundance: many; CDR3aa: CASSTPSSYEQYF; CDR3nt: TGTGCCAGCAGTACCCCTAGCTCCTACGAGCAGTACTTC
v_gene: TRBV5-6; len: 12; j_gene: TRBJ2-3; d_gene: -; abundance: many; CDR3aa: CASSWTGDTQYF; CDR3nt: TGTGCCAGCAGCTGGACGGGAGATACGCAGTATTTT
v_gene: TRBV19; len: 12; j_gene: TRBJ2-5; d_gene: -; abundance: few; CDR3aa: CASKGTVETQYF; CDR3nt: TGTGCCAGTAAGGGGACCGTTGAGACCCAGTACTTC
v_gene: TRBV6-5; len: 14; j_gene: TRBJ1-2; d_gene: -; abundance: many; CDR3aa: CASSYSGEFYGYTF; CDR3nt: TGTGCCAGCAGTTACTCAGGGGAGTTCTATGGCTACACCTTC
v_gene: TRBV7-9; len: 15; j_gene: TRBJ1-1; d_gene: -; abundance: many; CDR3aa: CASSLAGSRNTEAFF; CDR3nt: TGTGCCAGCAGCTTAGCAGGGAGCAGGAACACTGAAGCTTTCTTT
v_gene: TRBV7-3; len: 14; j_gene: TRBJ2-3; d_gene: TRBD1; abundance: many; CDR3aa: CASSLTTGLDTQYF; CDR3nt: TGTGCCAGCAGCTTAACGACAGGGTTGGATACGCAGTATTTT
v_gene: TRBV5-4; len: 15; j_gene: TRBJ2-1; d_gene: TRBD1; abundance: many; CDR3aa: CASSADRGRYNEQFF; CDR3nt: TGTGCCAGCAGCGCAGACAGGGGGCGATACAATGAGCAGTTCTTC
v_gene: TRBV4-2; len: 17; j_gene: TRBJ1-4; d_gene: TRBD1; abundance: many; CDR3aa: CASSQGTGDFSSEKLFF; CDR3nt: TGTGCCAGCAGCCAAGGGACAGGGGATTTTTCAAGTGAAAAACTGTTTTTT
v_gene: TRBV10-1; len: 16; j_gene: TRBJ2-2; d_gene: -; abundance: -; CDR3aa: CASSEVPSTSTGELFF; CDR3nt: TGCGCCAGCAGTGAAGTCCCCTCGACGAGCACCGGGGAGCTGTTTTTT
v_gene: TRBV7-2; len: 13; j_gene: TRBJ1-4; d_gene: -; abundance: -; CDR3aa: CASSLEAREELFF; CDR3nt: TGTGCCAGCAGCTTAGAGGCGAGGGAAGAACTGTTTTTT
v_gene: TRBV11-1; len: 16; j_gene: TRBJ2-1; d_gene: -; abundance: many; CDR3aa: CASSLGPSRLIAEQFF; CDR3nt: TGTGCCAGCAGCTTAGGACCTAGTAGGCTAATCGCGGAGCAGTTCTTC
v_gene: TRBV19; len: 14; j_gene: TRBJ2-7; d_gene: TRBD2; abundance: many; CDR3aa: CASSIAGGPYEQYF; CDR3nt: TGTGCCAGTAGTATTGCGGGGGGGCCCTACGAGCAGTACTTC
v_gene: TRBV10-1; len: 13; j_gene: TRBJ2-1; d_gene: -; abundance: many; CDR3aa: CASSARAYNEQFF; CDR3nt: TGCGCCAGCAGTGCCCGGGCCTACAATGAGCAGTTCTTC
v_gene: TRBV28; len: 15; j_gene: TRBJ2-4; d_gene: -; abundance: -; CDR3aa: CASSFGQGLKNIQYF; CDR3nt: TGTGCCAGCAGTTTTGGGCAGGGGCTCAAAAACATTCAGTACTTC
v_gene: TRBV5-1; len: 14; j_gene: TRBJ2-7; d_gene: TRBD1; abundance: many; CDR3aa: CASSRTGNSDEQYF; CDR3nt: TGCGCCAGCAGCAGGACAGGGAATAGCGACGAGCAGTACTTC
v_gene: TRBV20-1; len: 13; j_gene: TRBJ1-1; d_gene: -; abundance: many; CDR3aa: CSARDPRGRMAFF; CDR3nt: TGCAGTGCTAGAGATCCCAGGGGAAGGATGGCTTTCTTT
v_gene: TRBV3-1; len: 17; j_gene: TRBJ2-7; d_gene: TRBD2; abundance: -; CDR3aa: CTSSQGGLAGVAGEQYF; CDR3nt: TGTACCAGCAGCCAAGGAGGACTAGCGGGAGTAGCTGGCGAGCAGTACTTC
v_gene: TRBV6-1; len: 14; j_gene: TRBJ2-3; d_gene: TRBD1; abundance: many; CDR3aa: CASSIGQGWDTQYF; CDR3nt: TGTGCCAGCTCGATAGGACAGGGCTGGGATACGCAGTATTTT
v_gene: TRBV21-1; len: 16; j_gene: TRBJ1-2; d_gene: -; abundance: many; CDR3aa: CASKPLHREENYGYTF; CDR3nt: TGTGCCAGCAAACCGCTCCACAGGGAAGAGAACTATGGCTACACCTTC
v_gene: TRBV2; len: 13; j_gene: TRBJ2-7; d_gene: TRBD2; abundance: many; CDR3aa: CASSPRLAGGRYF; CDR3nt: TGTGCCAGCAGTCCTAGACTAGCGGGGGGCCGGTACTTC
v_gene: TRBV18; len: 19; j_gene: TRBJ2-3; d_gene: TRBD2; abundance: -; CDR3aa: CASSLRTSGRYPSTDTQYF; CDR3nt: TGTGCCAGCTCCCTGCGGACTAGCGGGAGGTATCCTAGCACAGATACGCAGTATTTT
v_gene: TRBV12-3/TRBV12-4; len: 13; j_gene: TRBJ2-1; d_gene: -; abundance: many; CDR3aa: CASSPRGWNEQFF; CDR3nt: TGTGCCAGCAGCCCGCGGGGCTGGAATGAGCAGTTCTTC
v_gene: TRBV9; len: 15; j_gene: TRBJ2-3; d_gene: -; abundance: many; CDR3aa: CASSGGGTRMDTQYF; CDR3nt: TGTGCCAGCAGCGGAGGGGGGACTCGCATGGATACGCAGTATTTT
v_gene: TRBV10-3; len: 13; j_gene: TRBJ2-1; d_gene: -; abundance: -; CDR3aa: CATAPTRYNEQFF; CDR3nt: TGTGCCACCGCACCGACACGGTACAATGAGCAGTTCTTC
v_gene: TRBV12-5; len: 16; j_gene: TRBJ1-6; d_gene: -; abundance: many; CDR3aa: CASGRIPGAAGSPLHF; CDR3nt: TGTGCTAGTGGCCGAATACCCGGGGCTGCGGGGTCACCCCTCCACTTT
v_gene: TRBV7-2; len: 15; j_gene: TRBJ2-5; d_gene: -; abundance: many; CDR3aa: CASSLAPTTQETQYF; CDR3nt: TGTGCCAGCAGCTTAGCGCCGACTACCCAAGAGACCCAGTACTTC
v_gene: TRBV6-5; len: 15; j_gene: TRBJ1-5; d_gene: -; abundance: many; CDR3aa: CASSRTIPGYQPQHF; CDR3nt: TGTGCCAGCAGCCGGACGATTCCGGGTTATCAGCCCCAGCATTTT
v_gene: TRBV29-1; len: 15; j_gene: TRBJ1-2; d_gene: -; abundance: -; CDR3aa: CSVEDRTGWNYGYTF; CDR3nt: TGCAGCGTTGAAGATCGTACAGGGTGGAACTATGGCTACACCTTC
v_gene: TRBV6-5; len: 14; j_gene: TRBJ2-5; d_gene: TRBD2; abundance: few; CDR3aa: CASRIAGYQETQYF; CDR3nt: TGTGCCAGCAGGATAGCGGGGTACCAAGAGACCCAGTACTTC
v_gene: TRBV7-9; len: 15; j_gene: TRBJ2-3; d_gene: -; abundance: many; CDR3aa: CASSPPGVVADTQYF; CDR3nt: TGTGCCAGCAGCCCCCCTGGGGTTGTGGCAGATACGCAGTATTTT
v_gene: TRBV6-4; len: 14; j_gene: TRBJ1-1; d_gene: -; abundance: many; CDR3aa: CASKPGPLNTEAFF; CDR3nt: TGTGCCAGCAAGCCCGGACCACTGAACACTGAAGCTTTCTTT
v_gene: TRBV12-3/TRBV12-4; len: 14; j_gene: TRBJ1-1; d_gene: TRBD1; abundance: many; CDR3aa: CASNPRQGYTEAFF; CDR3nt: TGTGCCAGCAACCCCCGACAGGGCTACACTGAAGCTTTCTTT
v_gene: TRBV5-4; len: 13; j_gene: TRBJ1-1; d_gene: -; abundance: many; CDR3aa: CASSWDPNTEAFF; CDR3nt: TGTGCCAGCAGCTGGGACCCCAACACTGAAGCTTTCTTT
v_gene: TRBV10-1; len: 15; j_gene: TRBJ2-2; d_gene: -; abundance: many; CDR3aa: CASSEVLVGTGELFF; CDR3nt: TGCGCCAGCAGTGAGGTCCTAGTAGGCACCGGGGAGCTGTTTTTT
v_gene: TRBV12-3/TRBV12-4; len: 15; j_gene: TRBJ2-3; d_gene: -; abundance: many; CDR3aa: CASSRRWTSTDTQYF; CDR3nt: TGTGCCAGCAGCCGCAGATGGACTAGCACAGATACGCAGTATTTT
v_gene: TRBV5-1; len: 11; j_gene: TRBJ2-7; d_gene: -; abundance: many; CDR3aa: CASSGLGEQYF; CDR3nt: TGCGCCAGCAGCGGGCTAGGGGAGCAGTACTTC
v_gene: TRBV6-6; len: 17; j_gene: TRBJ2-2; d_gene: TRBD2; abundance: many; CDR3aa: CASSPLGGGGVTGELFF; CDR3nt: TGTGCCAGCAGTCCCCTGGGTGGCGGGGGGGTCACCGGGGAGCTGTTTTTT
v_gene: TRBV28; len: 13; j_gene: TRBJ2-5; d_gene: -; abundance: -; CDR3aa: CASCPTGRETQYF; CDR3nt: TGTGCCAGCTGCCCGACAGGGAGGGAGACCCAGTACTTC
v_gene: TRBV12-3/TRBV12-4; len: 11; j_gene: TRBJ2-5; d_gene: -; abundance: -; CDR3aa: CASSLRETQYF; CDR3nt: TGTGCCAGCAGTTTGAGAGAGACCCAGTACTTC
v_gene: TRBV12-3/TRBV12-4; len: 14; j_gene: TRBJ2-1; d_gene: TRBD2; abundance: many; CDR3aa: CASRTPSGGNEQFF; CDR3nt: TGTGCCAGCCGGACGCCTAGCGGGGGGAATGAGCAGTTCTTC
v_gene: TRBV7-2; len: 15; j_gene: TRBJ2-3; d_gene: TRBD2; abundance: many; CDR3aa: CASSHTSGSTDTQYF; CDR3nt: TGTGCCAGCAGTCATACTAGCGGGAGCACAGATACGCAGTATTTT